The rows below give T cell receptor beta chains drawn from one sample of a study of blood T cell repertoires in COVID-19. The table came from immunoSEQ multiplex PCR; TCRdb's copy has only in-frame clones and leaves some out. The top ten hold over 15% of the sample, which has 140,000 or so clones, about 80% seen once. The material sequenced was peripheral blood. Source of these receptors: a man in his fifties with acute or convalescent COVID-19. CDR3s include the opening cysteine and the closing phenylalanine or tryptophan. The order of the fields is J gene, clone size, D gene, V gene, CDR3 DNA, CDR3 protein. A D gene is named only where the DNA matches it firmly. The size of a clone is reported for some rows only, either as once, few or many, or as a class for expanded clones.

j_call: TRBJ1-4; clone_size: NA; d_call: NA; v_call: TRBV6-5; cdr3_nt: TGTGCCAGCAGTACAGGGGAAAAACTGTTTTTT; cdr3_aa: CASSTGEKLFF
j_call: TRBJ1-2; clone_size: once; d_call: NA; v_call: TRBV9; cdr3_nt: TGTGCCAGCAGCTCTGGGGGGGCAGCTAACTATGGCTACACCTTC; cdr3_aa: CASSSGGAANYGYTF
j_call: TRBJ2-5; clone_size: NA; d_call: NA; v_call: TRBV24-1; cdr3_nt: TGTGCCACCGCGAACGACAGGACGGACGCGGGGACCCAGTACTTC; cdr3_aa: CATANDRTDAGTQYF
j_call: TRBJ1-3; clone_size: NA; d_call: NA; v_call: TRBV6-1; cdr3_nt: TGTGCCAGCACTGAAGTGGAGGGCTCTGGAAACACCATATATTTT; cdr3_aa: CASTEVEGSGNTIYF
j_call: TRBJ2-2; clone_size: NA; d_call: NA; v_call: TRBV24-1; cdr3_nt: TGTGCCACCCGAACCTCATCCGGGGCCGGGGAGCTGTTTTTT; cdr3_aa: CATRTSSGAGELFF
j_call: TRBJ1-5; clone_size: NA; d_call: TRBD1; v_call: TRBV10-1; cdr3_nt: TGCGCCAGCAGTCCGGGACAGGCTCGTAATCAGCCCCAGCATTTT; cdr3_aa: CASSPGQARNQPQHF
j_call: TRBJ1-1; clone_size: NA; d_call: NA; v_call: TRBV4-1; cdr3_nt: TGCGCCAGCAGCCCCCCAGGGGCCGACACTGAAGCTTTCTTT; cdr3_aa: CASSPPGADTEAFF
j_call: TRBJ1-3; clone_size: NA; d_call: TRBD1; v_call: TRBV29-1; cdr3_nt: TGCAGCTTCGGGACAGACTCTGGAAACACCATATATTTT; cdr3_aa: CSFGTDSGNTIYF
j_call: TRBJ1-5; clone_size: few; d_call: NA; v_call: TRBV19; cdr3_nt: TGTGCCAGTAGTATAAAGGGTTTGGGGGCAGGCGATCGAGGGCCCCAGCATTTT; cdr3_aa: CASSIKGLGAGDRGPQHF
j_call: TRBJ2-2; clone_size: NA; d_call: TRBD1; v_call: TRBV6-5; cdr3_nt: TGTGCCAGCAGTAACGACAGGGGTGTCACCGGGGAGCTGTTTTTT; cdr3_aa: CASSNDRGVTGELFF
j_call: TRBJ2-1; clone_size: NA; d_call: TRBD1; v_call: TRBV11-2; cdr3_nt: TGTGCCAGCAGCCAGACAGGGCAGGGCCCTGCCAATGAGCAGTTCTTC; cdr3_aa: CASSQTGQGPANEQFF
j_call: TRBJ1-1; clone_size: NA; d_call: NA; v_call: TRBV28; cdr3_nt: TGTGCCAGCAGTTTCTTCGGTGTCAACACTGAAGCTTTCTTT; cdr3_aa: CASSFFGVNTEAFF
j_call: TRBJ2-7; clone_size: NA; d_call: TRBD2; v_call: TRBV3-1/TRBV3-2; cdr3_nt: TGTGCCAGCAGCCTCAGAGCGGGGTTCCACGAGCAGTACTTC; cdr3_aa: CASSLRAGFHEQYF
j_call: TRBJ2-1; clone_size: once; d_call: NA; v_call: TRBV5-4; cdr3_nt: TGTGCCAGCAGCCAAAAGGGGGGGGGCCAATCCTACAATGAGCAGTTCTTC; cdr3_aa: CASSQKGGGQSYNEQFF
j_call: TRBJ1-2; clone_size: few; d_call: NA; v_call: TRBV14; cdr3_nt: TGTGCCAGCAGCCAAGAAGGAGGGCAGGACTATGGCTATGGCTACACCTTC; cdr3_aa: CASSQEGGQDYGYGYTF
j_call: TRBJ2-3; clone_size: NA; d_call: NA; v_call: TRBV15; cdr3_nt: TGTGCCACCAGCAGAGTTTTAGAAGATACGCAGTATTTT; cdr3_aa: CATSRVLEDTQYF
j_call: TRBJ1-1; clone_size: NA; d_call: NA; v_call: TRBV12-1; cdr3_nt: TGTGCCAGCAGCCGGAACACTGAAGCTTTCTTT; cdr3_aa: CASSRNTEAFF
j_call: TRBJ2-7; clone_size: NA; d_call: TRBD2; v_call: TRBV30; cdr3_nt: TGTGCCTGGAGTACGGCTAGCGGGGGGGGGTACGAGCAGTACTTC; cdr3_aa: CAWSTASGGGYEQYF
j_call: TRBJ1-6; clone_size: few; d_call: NA; v_call: TRBV2; cdr3_nt: TGTGCCAGCAGTGTTATTGCGGGGGGATCACCCCTCCACTTT; cdr3_aa: CASSVIAGGSPLHF
j_call: TRBJ1-1; clone_size: NA; d_call: TRBD1; v_call: TRBV6-5; cdr3_nt: TGTGCCAGCAGTTTCCAACCACAGGGGGTCCCTCCGAGAGCTTTCTTT; cdr3_aa: CASSFQPQGVPPRAFF
j_call: TRBJ2-1; clone_size: NA; d_call: TRBD1; v_call: TRBV2; cdr3_nt: TGTGCCAGCAGGGACAGGGGGCGCTACAATGAGCAGTTCTTC; cdr3_aa: CASRDRGRYNEQFF
j_call: TRBJ2-1; clone_size: NA; d_call: TRBD1; v_call: TRBV6-1; cdr3_nt: TGTGCCAGCAGTGAAGCGGGACAGGGGGCCTCGAATGAGCAGTTCTTC; cdr3_aa: CASSEAGQGASNEQFF
j_call: TRBJ1-4; clone_size: NA; d_call: TRBD1; v_call: TRBV11-2; cdr3_nt: TGTGCCAGCAGCTTAAACAGGGGAAGGGAAAAACTGTTTTTT; cdr3_aa: CASSLNRGREKLFF
j_call: TRBJ2-1; clone_size: NA; d_call: TRBD2; v_call: TRBV2; cdr3_nt: TGTGCCAGCAGTCGCGCGGGGGGGGGTGAGCAGTTCTTC; cdr3_aa: CASSRAGGGEQFF
j_call: TRBJ1-4; clone_size: NA; d_call: NA; v_call: TRBV19; cdr3_nt: TGTGCCAGTAGCCCGGACAGCTACTATGAAAAACTGTTTTTT; cdr3_aa: CASSPDSYYEKLFF
j_call: TRBJ1-1; clone_size: NA; d_call: TRBD1; v_call: TRBV24-1; cdr3_nt: TGTGCCACCAGGGGACAGGCCTCGAACACTGAAGCTTTCTTT; cdr3_aa: CATRGQASNTEAFF
j_call: TRBJ1-3; clone_size: NA; d_call: NA; v_call: TRBV2; cdr3_nt: TGTGCCAGCAGCCTTAACTCTGGAAACACCATATATTTT; cdr3_aa: CASSLNSGNTIYF
j_call: TRBJ1-1; clone_size: NA; d_call: NA; v_call: TRBV6-5; cdr3_nt: TGTGCCAGCAGTTACTCGAGTATGGGGGGGAACACTGAAGCTTTCTTT; cdr3_aa: CASSYSSMGGNTEAFF
j_call: TRBJ1-1; clone_size: NA; d_call: TRBD1; v_call: TRBV19; cdr3_nt: TGTGCCAGTAACAACCTACAGGGGGGTGGCACTGAAGCTTTCTTT; cdr3_aa: CASNNLQGGGTEAFF
j_call: TRBJ1-5; clone_size: once; d_call: TRBD1; v_call: TRBV6-1; cdr3_nt: TGTGCCAGCAGCGAAGGGACAGGAGGCGTTCAGCCCCAGCATTTT; cdr3_aa: CASSEGTGGVQPQHF
j_call: TRBJ2-2; clone_size: NA; d_call: TRBD2; v_call: TRBV7-8; cdr3_nt: TGTGCCAGCAGCTCGCGGGGGGGCCTTACCGGGGAGCTGTTTTTT; cdr3_aa: CASSSRGGLTGELFF
j_call: TRBJ2-2; clone_size: many; d_call: TRBD1; v_call: TRBV6-6; cdr3_nt: TGTGCCAGCAGTTTTTTACAGGGGCACGGGGAGCTGTTTTTT; cdr3_aa: CASSFLQGHGELFF
j_call: TRBJ1-2; clone_size: many; d_call: TRBD1; v_call: TRBV19; cdr3_nt: TGTGCCAGTAGTCCGGACAGGACCTATGGCTACACCTTC; cdr3_aa: CASSPDRTYGYTF
j_call: TRBJ1-1; clone_size: NA; d_call: NA; v_call: TRBV2; cdr3_nt: TGTGCCAGCAGCGACAGTGGGGCACGGGAAGCTTTCTTT; cdr3_aa: CASSDSGAREAFF
j_call: TRBJ1-3; clone_size: NA; d_call: NA; v_call: TRBV30; cdr3_nt: TGTGCCTGGGACAGGTTCCTCTCTGGAAACACCATATATTTT; cdr3_aa: CAWDRFLSGNTIYF
j_call: TRBJ2-1; clone_size: NA; d_call: TRBD2; v_call: TRBV5-1; cdr3_nt: TGCGCCAGCAGCTTTTTGAGCGGGGGGGACAATGAGCAGTTCTTC; cdr3_aa: CASSFLSGGDNEQFF
j_call: TRBJ1-5; clone_size: NA; d_call: NA; v_call: TRBV24-1; cdr3_nt: TGTGCCACCAGTGATTTGGGCAACAATCAGCCCCAGCATTTT; cdr3_aa: CATSDLGNNQPQHF
j_call: TRBJ1-3; clone_size: NA; d_call: NA; v_call: TRBV30; cdr3_nt: TGTGCCTGGAGGAACAACCAGGCTGCAAACACCATATATTTT; cdr3_aa: CAWRNNQAANTIYF
j_call: TRBJ2-2; clone_size: NA; d_call: NA; v_call: TRBV12-5; cdr3_nt: TGTGCTAGTGGTTTCTCTCAGGGGATAGGGGCCGGGGAACTGTTTTTT; cdr3_aa: CASGFSQGIGAGELFF
j_call: TRBJ2-6; clone_size: NA; d_call: TRBD1; v_call: TRBV6-5; cdr3_nt: TGTGCCAGCAGCTGGACAGGGGATGGAGCCAACGTCCTGACTTTC; cdr3_aa: CASSWTGDGANVLTF
j_call: TRBJ2-1; clone_size: few; d_call: TRBD2; v_call: TRBV2; cdr3_nt: TGTGCCAGCAGTGTCAGGACTAGCTTCGGCCCTGAGCAGTTCTTC; cdr3_aa: CASSVRTSFGPEQFF
j_call: TRBJ1-2; clone_size: NA; d_call: NA; v_call: TRBV5-6; cdr3_nt: TGTGCCAGCAGCTTGGCAGGGATGGGCTACACCTTC; cdr3_aa: CASSLAGMGYTF
j_call: TRBJ1-5; clone_size: NA; d_call: NA; v_call: TRBV7-8; cdr3_nt: TGTGCCAGCAGCTTAGCGAGGCTGAGGTTCAATCAGCCCCAGCATTTT; cdr3_aa: CASSLARLRFNQPQHF
j_call: TRBJ1-1; clone_size: few; d_call: TRBD1; v_call: TRBV6-5; cdr3_nt: TGTGCCAGCAGGGCGATTACAGGGGGAACTGAAGCTTTCTTT; cdr3_aa: CASRAITGGTEAFF
j_call: TRBJ1-1; clone_size: NA; d_call: NA; v_call: TRBV5-8; cdr3_nt: TGTGCCAGCCCTTATGTGGGCCCCTCACAGGGAGAAGCTGGTGAAGCTTTCTTT; cdr3_aa: CASPYVGPSQGEAGEAFF
j_call: TRBJ2-3; clone_size: NA; d_call: TRBD1; v_call: TRBV18; cdr3_nt: TGTGCCAGCTCACGGGACAGGGCACGCACAGATACGCAGTATTTT; cdr3_aa: CASSRDRARTDTQYF
j_call: TRBJ2-7; clone_size: NA; d_call: NA; v_call: TRBV2; cdr3_nt: TGTGCCAGCAGTGACCCGCAGGGATCCCACGAGCAGTACTTC; cdr3_aa: CASSDPQGSHEQYF
j_call: TRBJ2-2; clone_size: NA; d_call: NA; v_call: TRBV4-1; cdr3_nt: TGCGCCAGCAGCCTGATCGGGGGGAACACCGGGGAGCTGTTTTTT; cdr3_aa: CASSLIGGNTGELFF
j_call: TRBJ1-5; clone_size: NA; d_call: TRBD1; v_call: TRBV19; cdr3_nt: TGTGCCAGTAGTATAAGGACAGGGGTGCATCAGCCCCAGCATTTT; cdr3_aa: CASSIRTGVHQPQHF
j_call: TRBJ2-2; clone_size: NA; d_call: NA; v_call: TRBV4-2; cdr3_nt: TGTGCCAGCAGCAAAGAGGCCCGGAACACCGGGGAGCTGTTTTTT; cdr3_aa: CASSKEARNTGELFF
j_call: TRBJ1-2; clone_size: NA; d_call: TRBD1; v_call: TRBV5-1; cdr3_nt: TGCGCCAGCAGCATTACAGGGGCGAACTATGGCTACACCTTC; cdr3_aa: CASSITGANYGYTF
j_call: TRBJ2-2; clone_size: few; d_call: TRBD1; v_call: TRBV3-1/TRBV3-2; cdr3_nt: TGTGCCAGCAGCCAAAGGTTGCCGGGACAGGGAGCGAACACCGGGGAGCTGTTTTTT; cdr3_aa: CASSQRLPGQGANTGELFF
j_call: TRBJ1-2; clone_size: few; d_call: NA; v_call: TRBV30; cdr3_nt: TGTGCCTGGAAGCCCGCCGCCTACTATGGCTACACCTTC; cdr3_aa: CAWKPAAYYGYTF
j_call: TRBJ1-2; clone_size: NA; d_call: NA; v_call: TRBV5-1; cdr3_nt: TGCGCCAGCAGCGGGGGGACGGCGGTTGAGGGCTACACCTTC; cdr3_aa: CASSGGTAVEGYTF
j_call: TRBJ1-2; clone_size: once; d_call: TRBD1; v_call: TRBV7-6; cdr3_nt: TGTGCCAGCAGCCAGGGACAGGGCGGCTATGGCTACACCTTC; cdr3_aa: CASSQGQGGYGYTF
j_call: TRBJ1-5; clone_size: NA; d_call: TRBD1; v_call: TRBV5-8; cdr3_nt: TGTGCCAGCAGCCAGGGGGGACAGGTTGGAGGTAGCAATCAGCCCCAGCATTTT; cdr3_aa: CASSQGGQVGGSNQPQHF
j_call: TRBJ2-1; clone_size: few; d_call: NA; v_call: TRBV6-6; cdr3_nt: TGTGCCAGCAGTCCCGCCAGGGGGGTGTCCTTGTACAATGAGCAGTTCTTC; cdr3_aa: CASSPARGVSLYNEQFF
j_call: TRBJ2-3; clone_size: few; d_call: NA; v_call: TRBV5-1; cdr3_nt: TGCGCCAGCAGGTGGGGGGTCGACACAGATACGCAGTATTTT; cdr3_aa: CASRWGVDTDTQYF
j_call: TRBJ2-3; clone_size: NA; d_call: TRBD1; v_call: TRBV27; cdr3_nt: TGTGCCAGCAGTTGGGACAGGGATCCAGATACGCAGTATTTT; cdr3_aa: CASSWDRDPDTQYF
j_call: TRBJ2-2; clone_size: NA; d_call: TRBD1; v_call: TRBV5-8; cdr3_nt: TGTGCCAGCAGCTTGGCCCACAGGGGGGACACCGGGGAGCTGTTTTTT; cdr3_aa: CASSLAHRGDTGELFF